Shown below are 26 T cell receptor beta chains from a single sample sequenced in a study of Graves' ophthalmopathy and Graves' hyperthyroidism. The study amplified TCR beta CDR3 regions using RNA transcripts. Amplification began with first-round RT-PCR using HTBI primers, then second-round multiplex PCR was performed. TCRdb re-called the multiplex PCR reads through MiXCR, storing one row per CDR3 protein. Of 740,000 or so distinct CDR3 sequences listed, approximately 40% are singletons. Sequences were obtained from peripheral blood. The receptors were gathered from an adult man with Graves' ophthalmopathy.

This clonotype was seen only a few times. The CDR3 nucleotides read TGCGCCAGCAGCTTGAGCGGGAATCGAGAGACCCAGTACTTC. Protein: CASSLSGNRETQYF. This chain joins TRBV5-1 and TRBJ2-5; 7 nucleotides line up with TRBD2. V trimming: 1 base; J trimming: 4 bases; junction bases outside the gene matches: 4. The CDR3 extends over 14 amino acids. CDR1 is SGHRS and CDR2 is YFSETQ in the germline V gene.

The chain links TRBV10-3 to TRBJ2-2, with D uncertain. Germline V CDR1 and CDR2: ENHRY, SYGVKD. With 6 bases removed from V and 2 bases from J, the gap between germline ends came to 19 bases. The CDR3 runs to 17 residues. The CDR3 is CAIRSSVRQANTGELFF. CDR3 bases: TGTGCCATCAGAAGCTCAGTGAGGCAGGCAAACACCGGGGAGCTGTTTTTT.

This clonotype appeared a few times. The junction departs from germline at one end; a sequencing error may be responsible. CDR3 protein: CASSYSFWQGRDQPQHF. CDR3 DNA: TGTGCCAGCAGTTACTCTTTTTGGCAGGGTCGGGATCAGCCCCAGCATTTT. V gene TRBV10-3 combines with J gene TRBJ1-5, with D maybe TRBD1 (5 bases). The CDR3 length is 17 residues. In germline, CDR1 is ENHRY, CDR2 SYGVKD.

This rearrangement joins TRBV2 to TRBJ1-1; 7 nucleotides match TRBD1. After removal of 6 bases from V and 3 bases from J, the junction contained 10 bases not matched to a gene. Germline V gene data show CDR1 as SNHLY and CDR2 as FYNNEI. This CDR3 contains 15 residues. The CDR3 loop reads CASSPTGTAYTEAFF. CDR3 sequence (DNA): TGTGCCAGCAGCCCGACAGGGACAGCCTACACTGAAGCTTTCTTT.

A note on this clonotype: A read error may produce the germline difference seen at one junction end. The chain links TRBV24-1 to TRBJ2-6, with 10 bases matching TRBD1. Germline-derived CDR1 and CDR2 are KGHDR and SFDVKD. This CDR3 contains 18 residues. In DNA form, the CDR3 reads TGTGCCACCAGAAACGACAGGGGGCTCATTTCTGGGGCCAACGTCCCGACTTTC. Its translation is CATRNDRGLISGANVPTF.

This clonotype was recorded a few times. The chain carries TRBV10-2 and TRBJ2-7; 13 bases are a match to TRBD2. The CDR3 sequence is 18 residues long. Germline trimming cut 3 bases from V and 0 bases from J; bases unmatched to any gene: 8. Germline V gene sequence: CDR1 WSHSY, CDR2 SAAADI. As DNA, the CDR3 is TGCGCCAGCAGTGATCCGGGACTAGCGGGGTCCTTCTCCTACGAGCAGTACTTC. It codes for CASSDPGLAGSFSYEQYF.

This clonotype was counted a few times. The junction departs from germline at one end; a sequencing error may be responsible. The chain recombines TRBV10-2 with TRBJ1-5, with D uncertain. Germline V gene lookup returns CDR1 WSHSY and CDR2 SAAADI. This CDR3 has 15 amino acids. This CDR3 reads CASRKRTDSNQPQHF. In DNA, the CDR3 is TGTGCCAGCAGAAAGAGGACGGATAGCAATCAGCCCCAGCATTTT.

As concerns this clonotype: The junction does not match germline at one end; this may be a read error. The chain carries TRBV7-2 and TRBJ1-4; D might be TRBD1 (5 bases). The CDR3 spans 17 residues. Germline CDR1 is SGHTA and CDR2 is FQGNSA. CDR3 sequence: CASSQNSGTTTNEKLFF. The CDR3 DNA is TGCGCCAGCAGCCAGAACTCGGGGACGACAACTAATGAAAAACTGTTTTTT.

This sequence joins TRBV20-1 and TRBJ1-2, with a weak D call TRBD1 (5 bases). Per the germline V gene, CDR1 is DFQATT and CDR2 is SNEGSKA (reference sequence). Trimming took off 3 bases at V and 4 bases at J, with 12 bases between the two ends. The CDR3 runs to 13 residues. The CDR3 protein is CSARGTGPYGYTF. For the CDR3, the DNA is TGCAGTGCTAGGGGTACAGGCCCCTATGGCTACACCTTC.

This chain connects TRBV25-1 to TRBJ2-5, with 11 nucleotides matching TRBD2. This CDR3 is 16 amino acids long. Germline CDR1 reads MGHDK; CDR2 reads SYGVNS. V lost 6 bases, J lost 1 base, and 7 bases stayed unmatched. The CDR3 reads CASRQIGTSGQETQYF. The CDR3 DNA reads TGTGCCAGCAGGCAAATCGGGACTAGCGGCCAAGAGACCCAGTACTTC.

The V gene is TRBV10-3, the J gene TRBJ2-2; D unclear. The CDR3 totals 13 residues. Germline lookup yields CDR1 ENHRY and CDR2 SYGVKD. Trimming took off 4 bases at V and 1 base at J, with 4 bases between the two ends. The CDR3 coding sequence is TGTGCCATCAGTGCTATGAACACCGGGGAGCTGTTTTTT. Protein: CAISAMNTGELFF.

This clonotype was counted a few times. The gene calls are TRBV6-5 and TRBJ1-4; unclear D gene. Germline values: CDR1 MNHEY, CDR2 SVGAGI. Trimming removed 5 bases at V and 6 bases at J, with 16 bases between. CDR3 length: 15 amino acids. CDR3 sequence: CASSESTAAYEKLFF. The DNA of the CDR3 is TGTGCCAGCAGTGAATCCACAGCAGCGTATGAAAAACTGTTTTTT.

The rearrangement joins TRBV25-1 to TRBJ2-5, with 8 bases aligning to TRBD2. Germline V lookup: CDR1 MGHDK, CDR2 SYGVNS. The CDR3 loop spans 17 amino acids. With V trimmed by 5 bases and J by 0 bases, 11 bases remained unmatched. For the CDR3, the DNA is TGTGCCAGCAGTTCACCCGATAGCGGGGCACACCAAGAGACCCAGTACTTC. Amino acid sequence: CASSSPDSGAHQETQYF.

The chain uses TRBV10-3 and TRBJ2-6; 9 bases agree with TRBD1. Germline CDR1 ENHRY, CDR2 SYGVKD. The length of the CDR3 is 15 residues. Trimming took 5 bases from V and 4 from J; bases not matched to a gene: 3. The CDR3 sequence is CAISKQGAGANVLTF. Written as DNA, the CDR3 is TGTGCCATCAGTAAACAGGGGGCCGGGGCCAACGTCCTGACTTTC.

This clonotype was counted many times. The CDR3 DNA follows: TGTGCCAGCAGTTACTCGGCAGTCACCTACGAGCAGTACTTC. It translates to CASSYSAVTYEQYF. The gene calls are TRBV2 and TRBJ2-7; unclear D gene. Trimming pared 5 bases from V and 2 bases from J, leaving 13 bases between. Germline CDR1 and CDR2: SNHLY and FYNNEI. The CDR3 contains 14 residues.

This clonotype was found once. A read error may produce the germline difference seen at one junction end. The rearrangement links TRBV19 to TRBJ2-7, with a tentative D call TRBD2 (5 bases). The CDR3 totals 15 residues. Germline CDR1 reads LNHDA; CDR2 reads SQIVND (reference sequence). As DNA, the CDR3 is TGTGCCAGAAGTAAACCGGGGATGGGAGCGGACGAGCAGTACTTC. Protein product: CARSKPGMGADEQYF.

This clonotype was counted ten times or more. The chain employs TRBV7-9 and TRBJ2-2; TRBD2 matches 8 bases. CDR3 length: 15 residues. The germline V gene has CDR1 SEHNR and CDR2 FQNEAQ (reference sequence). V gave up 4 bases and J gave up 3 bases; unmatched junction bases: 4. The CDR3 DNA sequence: TGTGCCAGCAGCTCTGAACTAGCGGACACCGGGGAGCTGTTTTTT. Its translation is CASSSELADTGELFF.

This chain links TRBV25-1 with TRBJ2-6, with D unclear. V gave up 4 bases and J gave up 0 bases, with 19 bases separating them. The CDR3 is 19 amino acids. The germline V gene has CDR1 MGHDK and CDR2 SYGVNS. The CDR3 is CASSARDQQISSGANVLTF. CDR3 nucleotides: TGTGCCAGCAGTGCTAGAGATCAGCAAATCAGCTCTGGGGCCAACGTCCTGACTTTC.

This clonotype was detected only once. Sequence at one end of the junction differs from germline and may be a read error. CDR3 DNA sequence: TGTGCCAGCAGTTACTCGATCTTCCCGGGACAGGGGTACGCTGAAGCTTTCTTT. Translation gives CASSYSIFPGQGYAEAFF. This rearrangement joins TRBV10-3 to TRBJ1-1, with TRBD1 identical over 10 bases. The germline gives CDR1 ENHRY, CDR2 SYGVKD. The length of the CDR3 is 18 residues.

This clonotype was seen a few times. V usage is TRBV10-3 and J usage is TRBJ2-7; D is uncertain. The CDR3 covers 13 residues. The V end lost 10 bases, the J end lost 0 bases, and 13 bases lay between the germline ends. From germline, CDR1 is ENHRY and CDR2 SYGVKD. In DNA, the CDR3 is TGTGCCAGCACCGCTACAGCCTCCTACGAGCAGTACTTC. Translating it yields CASTATASYEQYF.

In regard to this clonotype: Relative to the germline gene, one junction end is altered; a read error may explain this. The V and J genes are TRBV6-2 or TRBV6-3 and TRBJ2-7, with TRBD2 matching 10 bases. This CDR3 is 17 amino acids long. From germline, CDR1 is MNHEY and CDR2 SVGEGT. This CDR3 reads CAISYRVAGGGSYEQYF. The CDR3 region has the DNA TGTGCCATCAGTTACAGAGTAGCGGGAGGAGGGTCCTACGAGCAGTACTTC.

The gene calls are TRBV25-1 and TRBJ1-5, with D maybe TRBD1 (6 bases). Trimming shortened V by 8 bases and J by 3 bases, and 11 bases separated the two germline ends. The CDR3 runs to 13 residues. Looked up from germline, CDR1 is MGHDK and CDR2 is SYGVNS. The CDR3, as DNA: TGTGCCAGCGTTGGGGACACCAATCAGCCCCAGCATTTT. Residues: CASVGDTNQPQHF.

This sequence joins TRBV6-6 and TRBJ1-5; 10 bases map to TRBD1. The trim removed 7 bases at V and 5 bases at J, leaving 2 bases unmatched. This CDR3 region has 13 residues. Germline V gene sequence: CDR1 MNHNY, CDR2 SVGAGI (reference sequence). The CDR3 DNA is TGTGCCAGCATCGGGACAGGGGATCAGCCCCAGCATTTT. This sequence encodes CASIGTGDQPQHF.

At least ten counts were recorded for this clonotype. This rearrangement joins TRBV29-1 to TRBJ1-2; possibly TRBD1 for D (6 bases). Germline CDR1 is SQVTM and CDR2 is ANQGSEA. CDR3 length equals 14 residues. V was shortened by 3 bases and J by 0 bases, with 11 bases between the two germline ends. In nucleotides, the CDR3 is TGCAGCGTTGACACAGGGATCCCTAACTATGGCTACACCTTC. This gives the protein CSVDTGIPNYGYTF.

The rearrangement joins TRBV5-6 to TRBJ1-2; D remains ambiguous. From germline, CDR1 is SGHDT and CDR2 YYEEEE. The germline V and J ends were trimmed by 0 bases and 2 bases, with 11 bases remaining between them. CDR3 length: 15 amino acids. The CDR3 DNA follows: TGTGCCAGCAGCTTGGCGGGGTGGCTAAACTATGGCTACACCTTC. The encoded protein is CASSLAGWLNYGYTF.

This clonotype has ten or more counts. CDR3 residues: CASSLTRTDSGYTF. CDR3 sequence (DNA): TGTGCCAGCAGCTTAACCCGGACAGACTCCGGCTACACCTTC. This chain links TRBV7-3 with TRBJ1-2; TRBD1 is a possible D gene (6 bases). In germline, CDR1 is SGHTA, CDR2 FQGTGA. The V and J ends lost 0 bases and 8 bases respectively, with 13 bases between them. The CDR3 contains 14 residues.